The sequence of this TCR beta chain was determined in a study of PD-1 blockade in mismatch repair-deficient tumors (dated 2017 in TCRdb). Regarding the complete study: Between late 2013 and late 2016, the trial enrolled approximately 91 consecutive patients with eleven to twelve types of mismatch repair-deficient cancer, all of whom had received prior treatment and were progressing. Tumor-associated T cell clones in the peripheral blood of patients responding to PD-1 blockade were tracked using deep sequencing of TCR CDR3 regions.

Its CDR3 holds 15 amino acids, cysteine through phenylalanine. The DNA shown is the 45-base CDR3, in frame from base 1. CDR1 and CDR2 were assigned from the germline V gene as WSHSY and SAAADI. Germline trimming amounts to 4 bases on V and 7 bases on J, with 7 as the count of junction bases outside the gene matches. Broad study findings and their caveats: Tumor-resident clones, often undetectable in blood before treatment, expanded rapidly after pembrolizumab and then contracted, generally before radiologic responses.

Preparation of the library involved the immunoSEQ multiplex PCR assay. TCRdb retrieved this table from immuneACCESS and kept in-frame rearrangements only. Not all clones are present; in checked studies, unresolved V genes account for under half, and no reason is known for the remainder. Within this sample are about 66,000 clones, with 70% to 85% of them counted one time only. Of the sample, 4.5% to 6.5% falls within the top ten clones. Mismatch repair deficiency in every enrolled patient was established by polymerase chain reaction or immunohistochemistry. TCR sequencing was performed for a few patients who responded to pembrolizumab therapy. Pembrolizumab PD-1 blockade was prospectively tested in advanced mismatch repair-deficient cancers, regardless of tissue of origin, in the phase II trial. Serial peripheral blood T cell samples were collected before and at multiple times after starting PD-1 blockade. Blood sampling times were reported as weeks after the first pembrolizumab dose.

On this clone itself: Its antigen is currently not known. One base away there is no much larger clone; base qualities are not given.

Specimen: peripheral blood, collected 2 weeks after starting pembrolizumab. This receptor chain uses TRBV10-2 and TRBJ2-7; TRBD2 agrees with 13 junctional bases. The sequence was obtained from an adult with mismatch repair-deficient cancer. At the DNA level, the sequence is TGCGCCAGCAGTGGAGGGACTAGCGGGATACGGGAGCAGTACTTC. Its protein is CASSGGTSGIREQYF.